These T cell receptor beta chains were read from a single sample in a study of shared clonotypes between healthy human individuals. TCRdb's table, derived via immunoSEQ multiplex PCR, lists solely in-frame clones and lacks some. The data contain some 1.5 million clones, around 97% of them seen just once; the ten biggest clones take up more than 0.9%. Input material: naive CD4+ T cells sorted from blood. These receptor sequences come from a man younger than 40 in good health. Each CDR3 is given with its conserved first and last residue. The order of the fields is D gene, clone size, V gene, J gene, CDR3 DNA, CDR3 protein. A D gene is named only where the DNA matches it firmly. Clone size is not always given. Where it is, it says once, few, many or a class for expanded clones.

>.|.|TRBV7-9|TRBJ2-1
TGTGCCAGCAGCTTAGCACCAGGACAGTTCTTC
CASSLAPGQFF
>.|.|TRBV5-1|TRBJ2-7
TGCGCCAGCAGCCTAGAGACAGGGAGGTACGAGCAGTACTTC
CASSLETGRYEQYF
>.|once|TRBV7-9|TRBJ2-7
TGTGCCAGCAGCCCCCTATGGGGAGGTTTGTACGAGCAGTACTTC
CASSPLWGGLYEQYF
>.|.|TRBV28|TRBJ2-6
TGTGCCAGCAGTCCTGCCCCAGGGACTGGGGCCAACGTCCTGACTTTC
CASSPAPGTGANVLTF
>.|.|TRBV5-1|TRBJ2-6
TGCGCCAGCAGCTTAGGCACAGACGAGCCCTCTGGGGCCAACGTCCTGACTTTC
CASSLGTDEPSGANVLTF
>TRBD1|once|TRBV9|TRBJ2-6
TGTGCCAGCAGCGCCCGTGCCCCCTCACACCACAGGGGAGCAGCTGGGGCCAACGTCCTGACTTTC
CASSARAPSHHRGAAGANVLTF
>TRBD2|.|TRBV5-1|TRBJ2-1
TGCGCCAGCAGCTTTTTGGCGGGAGCGGGGGAATACAATGAGCAGTTCTTC
CASSFLAGAGEYNEQFF
>TRBD2|.|TRBV7-2|TRBJ2-3
TGTGCCAGCAGCCCCCCGGGACTAAACACAGATACGCAGTATTTT
CASSPPGLNTDTQYF
>.|.|TRBV29-1|TRBJ1-1
TGCAGCGTTATGGGGGTGGTTGCGGACACTGAAGCTTTCTTT
CSVMGVVADTEAFF
>.|.|TRBV6-1|TRBJ1-5
TGTGCCAGTCCGTATCAGCCCCAGCATTTT
CASPYQPQHF
>.|.|TRBV18|TRBJ2-2
TGTGCCAGCTCACCTCAGGCCTCCGTTGGGGAGCTGTTTTTT
CASSPQASVGELFF
>TRBD1|.|TRBV28|TRBJ1-5
TGTGCCAGCAGTAGGGTTGGGACAGCGTCATATAGCAATCAGCCCCAGCATTTT
CASSRVGTASYSNQPQHF
>TRBD2|.|TRBV5-1|TRBJ2-5
TGCGCCAGCAGCCCTCGGGGAGCGGGGAGGGCGGAGGACCAGTACTTC
CASSPRGAGRAEDQYF
>.|.|TRBV6-1|TRBJ2-7
TGTGCCAGCAGTGGATACTACGAGCAGTACTTC
CASSGYYEQYF
>.|once|TRBV5-1|TRBJ2-3
TGCGCCAGCAGCTTGGTACCGGAGAGCGTTGGAGATACGCAGTATTTT
CASSLVPESVGDTQYF
>.|.|TRBV20-1|TRBJ1-1
TGCAGTGCTAAAGCGAACACTGAAGCTTTCTTT
CSAKANTEAFF
>.|.|TRBV9|TRBJ2-7
TGTGCCAGCAGCATACTAGCTCAGCCCTACGAGCAGTACTTC
CASSILAQPYEQYF
>TRBD2|.|TRBV27|TRBJ2-7
TGTGCCAGCAGTTCTGCGGGGGAGGGAGGAAGGAAAGACTACGAGCAGTACTTC
CASSSAGEGGRKDYEQYF
>.|.|TRBV11-3|TRBJ2-7
TGTGCCAGCAGCTGCTGGCCCAGCAGTGGGGGGCCAGGCTACGAGCAGTACTTC
CASSCWPSSGGPGYEQYF
>.|.|TRBV29-1|TRBJ1-1
TGCAGCGTTGAAGATCCAGTAAGGGGGAACACTGAAGCTTTCTTT
CSVEDPVRGNTEAFF
>.|.|TRBV18|TRBJ1-5
TGTGCCAGCTCACCTCGGTCACTAGGAAGGGAGCCCCAGCATTTT
CASSPRSLGREPQHF
>.|.|TRBV5-1|TRBJ1-4
TGCGCCAGCAGCTTGTTGGCCGGTGAAAAACTGTTTTTT
CASSLLAGEKLFF
>.|once|TRBV10-1|TRBJ2-1
TGCGCCAGCAGTGAGTCAAGGACAACCAATGAGCAGTTCTTC
CASSESRTTNEQFF
>TRBD1|.|TRBV14|TRBJ2-7
TGTGCCAGCAGACACCCCAACAGGGGAGATTACGAGCAGTACTTC
CASRHPNRGDYEQYF
>TRBD1|once|TRBV10-3|TRBJ1-1
TGTGCCACCGGGGACAGCCGAAACACTGAAGCTTTCTTT
CATGDSRNTEAFF
>.|.|TRBV7-9|TRBJ2-3
TGTGCCAGCACGCCAGTGGATACGCAGTATTTT
CASTPVDTQYF
>.|.|TRBV5-1|TRBJ2-3
TGCGCCAGTAGCTACGACAGTGCTAGCACAGATACGCAGTATTTT
CASSYDSASTDTQYF
>TRBD1|.|TRBV7-9|TRBJ2-7
TGTGCCAGCAGCTCGACAGGGAACTCCTACGAGCAGTACTTC
CASSSTGNSYEQYF
>TRBD2|.|TRBV4-3|TRBJ2-1
TGCGCCAGCAGCCTTATAGCGGGCCCTACAGGTGAGCAGTTCTTC
CASSLIAGPTGEQFF
>.|.|TRBV6-1|TRBJ2-7
TGTGCCAGCAGGATACAGGGAGCGGCCTACGAGCAGTACTTC
CASRIQGAAYEQYF
>.|.|TRBV5-5|TRBJ1-1
TGTGCCAGCAGCTGGGCCTTGAACACTGAAGCTTTCTTT
CASSWALNTEAFF
>.|once|TRBV6-1|TRBJ1-4
TGTGCCAGCAGTGACCCGTACAATGAAAAACTGTTTTTT
CASSDPYNEKLFF
>.|once|TRBV9|TRBJ2-3
TGTGCCAGCAGCGTAGGGAGTTGGGCTAGCACAGATACGCAGTATTTT
CASSVGSWASTDTQYF
>TRBD1|.|TRBV28|TRBJ1-5
TGTGCCAGCAGTTTTAACAACCCCGGACAGGACTCGGGAAGCAATCAGCCCCAGCATTTT
CASSFNNPGQDSGSNQPQHF
>.|.|TRBV18|TRBJ2-1
TGTGCCAGCTCACCACCGGGACGAAACTACAATGAGCAGTTCTTC
CASSPPGRNYNEQFF
>.|.|TRBV6-6|TRBJ1-1
TGTGCCAGCAGTTACGGGGTTGGGGCGGAGAACACTGAAGCTTTCTTT
CASSYGVGAENTEAFF
>.|.|TRBV18|TRBJ2-7
TGTGCCAGCTCACCAAGTATCGCTAGCGCACGCTACGAGCAGTACTTC
CASSPSIASARYEQYF
>.|.|TRBV25-1|TRBJ2-2
TGTGCCAGCAGTGAATATTCCGGGGGGCCCGGGGAGCTGTTTTTT
CASSEYSGGPGELFF
>.|.|TRBV19|TRBJ2-2
TGTGCCGGGGGTACGGCGGAGAACACCGGGGAGCTGTTTTTT
CAGGTAENTGELFF
>.|.|TRBV5-8|TRBJ2-3
TGTGCCAGCAGCTTGGGTCTGACAGATACGCAGTATTTT
CASSLGLTDTQYF
>TRBD1|.|TRBV19|TRBJ1-5
TGTGCCAGTAGTATCAGGGGGCCTCAGCCCCAGCATTTT
CASSIRGPQPQHF
>.|.|TRBV4-1|TRBJ2-3
TGCGCCAGCAGCCAAGACCCGGGAGCCCTAGGAGATACGCAGTATTTT
CASSQDPGALGDTQYF
>.|.|TRBV18|TRBJ2-1
TGTGCCAGCTCACCCCGGTCGGGAGTTTACAATGAGCAGTTCTTC
CASSPRSGVYNEQFF
>.|.|TRBV30|TRBJ2-3
TGTGCCTGGAGTGCGGGACTGGTAAGCACAGATACGCAGTATTTT
CAWSAGLVSTDTQYF
>TRBD1|once|TRBV28|TRBJ2-3
TGTGCCAGCAGTTTTCCAGGGACAGGTGGAGATACGCAGTATTTT
CASSFPGTGGDTQYF
>TRBD2|.|TRBV7-9|TRBJ2-3
TGTGCCAGCAGCCCTCGGAGCGGGGGAAATTCAGATACGCAGTATTTT
CASSPRSGGNSDTQYF
>.|.|TRBV5-1|TRBJ1-2
TGCGCCAGCGCGTCTTCAGGGATTAACTATGGCTACACCTTC
CASASSGINYGYTF
>.|.|TRBV11-2|TRBJ1-3
TGTGCCAGCAGCCGATCAGTAAGCACCATATATTTT
CASSRSVSTIYF
>.|.|TRBV10-3|TRBJ2-3
TGTGCCATCAGTGAGTCTCCTGTAGTCGCAGATACGCAGTATTTT
CAISESPVVADTQYF
>.|.|TRBV2|TRBJ2-2
TGTGCCAGCAGTCGTACCGGGACAAGAAACACCGGGGAGCTGTTTTTT
CASSRTGTRNTGELFF
>.|.|TRBV5-1|TRBJ2-5
TGCGCCAGCAGCCCCTTAGGAAGCGGCCAAGAGACCCAGTACTTC
CASSPLGSGQETQYF
>.|.|TRBV10-3|TRBJ2-1
TGTGCCATCAGTGATTCGGTTAGCGGCCTAGAAATTCGCTACAATGAGCAGTTCTTC
CAISDSVSGLEIRYNEQFF
>.|.|TRBV7-7|TRBJ2-1
TGTGCCAGCAGCTTAGGGCAGGGGAATGAGCAGTTCTTC
CASSLGQGNEQFF